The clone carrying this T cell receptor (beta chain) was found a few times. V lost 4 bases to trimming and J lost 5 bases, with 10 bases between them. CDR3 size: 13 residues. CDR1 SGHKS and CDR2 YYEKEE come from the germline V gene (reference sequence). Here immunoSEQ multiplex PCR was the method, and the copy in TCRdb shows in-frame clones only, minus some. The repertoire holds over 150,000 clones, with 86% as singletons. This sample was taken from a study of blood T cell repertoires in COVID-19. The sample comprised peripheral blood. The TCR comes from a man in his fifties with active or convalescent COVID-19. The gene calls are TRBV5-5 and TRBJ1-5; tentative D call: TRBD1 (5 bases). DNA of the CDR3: TGTGCCAGCAGCCTGACAGTAGATCAGCCCCAGCATTTT. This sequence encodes CASSLTVDQPQHF.